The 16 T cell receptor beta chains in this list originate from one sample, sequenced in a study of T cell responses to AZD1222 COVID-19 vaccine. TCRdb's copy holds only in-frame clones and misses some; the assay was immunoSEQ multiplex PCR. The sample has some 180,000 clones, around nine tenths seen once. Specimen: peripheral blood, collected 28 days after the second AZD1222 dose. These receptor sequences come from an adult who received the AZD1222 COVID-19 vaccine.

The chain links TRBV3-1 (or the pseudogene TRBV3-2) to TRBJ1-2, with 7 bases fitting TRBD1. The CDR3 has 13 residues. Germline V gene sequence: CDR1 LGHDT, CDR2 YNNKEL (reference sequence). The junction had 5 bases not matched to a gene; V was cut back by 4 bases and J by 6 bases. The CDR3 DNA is TGTGCCAGCAGCCGGACCAGGGGGAATGGCTACACCTTC. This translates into CASSRTRGNGYTF.

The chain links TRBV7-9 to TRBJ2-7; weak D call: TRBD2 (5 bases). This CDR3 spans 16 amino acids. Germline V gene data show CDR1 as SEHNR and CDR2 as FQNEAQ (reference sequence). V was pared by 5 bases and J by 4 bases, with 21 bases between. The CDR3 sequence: CASSPNRLAGLYEQYF. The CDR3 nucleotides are TGTGCCAGCAGCCCCAACCGGCTAGCAGGTCTTTACGAGCAGTACTTC.

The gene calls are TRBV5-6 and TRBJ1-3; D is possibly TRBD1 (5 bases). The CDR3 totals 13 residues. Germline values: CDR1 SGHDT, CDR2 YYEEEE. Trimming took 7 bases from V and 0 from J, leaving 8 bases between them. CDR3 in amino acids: CASHRSSGNTIYF. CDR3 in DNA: TGTGCCAGCCACAGGAGCTCTGGAAACACCATATATTTT.

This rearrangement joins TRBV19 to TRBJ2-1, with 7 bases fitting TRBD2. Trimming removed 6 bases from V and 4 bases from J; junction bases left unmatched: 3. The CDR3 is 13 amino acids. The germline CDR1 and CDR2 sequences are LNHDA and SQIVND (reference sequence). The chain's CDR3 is CASSTSAYNEQFF. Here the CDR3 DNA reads TGTGCCAGTAGCACTAGCGCGTACAATGAGCAGTTCTTC.

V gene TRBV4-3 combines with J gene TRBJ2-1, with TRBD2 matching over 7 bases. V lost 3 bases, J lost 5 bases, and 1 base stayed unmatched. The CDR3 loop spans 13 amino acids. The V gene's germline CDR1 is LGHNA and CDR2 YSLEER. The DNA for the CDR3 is TGCGCCAGCAGCCACGGACTAGACAATGAGCAGTTCTTC. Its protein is CASSHGLDNEQFF.

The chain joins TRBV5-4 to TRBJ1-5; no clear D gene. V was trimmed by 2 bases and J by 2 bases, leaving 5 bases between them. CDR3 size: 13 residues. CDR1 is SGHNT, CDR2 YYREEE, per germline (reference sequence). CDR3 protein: CASSFGGNQPQHF. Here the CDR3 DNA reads TGTGCCAGCAGCTTCGGGGGCAATCAGCCCCAGCATTTT.

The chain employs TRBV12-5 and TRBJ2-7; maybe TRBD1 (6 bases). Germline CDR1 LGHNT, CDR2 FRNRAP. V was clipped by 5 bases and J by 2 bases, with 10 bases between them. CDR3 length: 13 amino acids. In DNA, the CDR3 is TGTGCTAGTGGTAGGACAGCCACCTACGAGCAGTACTTC. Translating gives CASGRTATYEQYF.

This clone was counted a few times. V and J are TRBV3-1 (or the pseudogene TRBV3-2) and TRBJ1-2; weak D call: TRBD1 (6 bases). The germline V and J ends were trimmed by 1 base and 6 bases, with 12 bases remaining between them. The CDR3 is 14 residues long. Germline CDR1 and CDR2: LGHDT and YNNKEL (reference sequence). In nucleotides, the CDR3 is TGTGCCAGCAGCCAAGGGGGACAATCAAATGGCTACACCTTC. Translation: CASSQGGQSNGYTF.

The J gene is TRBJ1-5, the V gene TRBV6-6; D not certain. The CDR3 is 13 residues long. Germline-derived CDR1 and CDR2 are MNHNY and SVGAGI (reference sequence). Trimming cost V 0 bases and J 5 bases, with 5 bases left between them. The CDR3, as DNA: TGTGCCAGCAGTTACTCCAGCGATCAGCCCCAGCATTTT. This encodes CASSYSSDQPQHF.

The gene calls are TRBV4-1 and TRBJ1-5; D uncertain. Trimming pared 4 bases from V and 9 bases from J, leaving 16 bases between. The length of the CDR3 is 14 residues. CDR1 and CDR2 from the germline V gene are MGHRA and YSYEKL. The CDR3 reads CASSPSQTRGPQHF. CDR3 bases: TGCGCCAGCAGCCCTTCACAAACAAGAGGGCCCCAGCATTTT.

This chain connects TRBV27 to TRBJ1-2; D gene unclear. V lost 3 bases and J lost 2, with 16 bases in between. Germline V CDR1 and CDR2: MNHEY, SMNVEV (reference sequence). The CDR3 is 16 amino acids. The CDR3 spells CASSFSAVPTNYGYTF. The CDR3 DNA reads TGTGCCAGCAGTTTTTCGGCAGTCCCAACCAACTATGGCTACACCTTC.

Here the CDR3 DNA reads TGTGCCAGCCAGACAGAGCCGAACCAAGAGACCCAGTACTTC. Encoded protein: CASQTEPNQETQYF. The chain is built from TRBV5-8 and TRBJ2-5; D perhaps matches TRBD1 (5 bases). The CDR3 is 14 residues long. The V gene lost 7 bases and the J gene lost 0 bases, with 13 bases spanning the gap. Per the germline V gene, CDR1 is SGHTS and CDR2 is YDEGEE.

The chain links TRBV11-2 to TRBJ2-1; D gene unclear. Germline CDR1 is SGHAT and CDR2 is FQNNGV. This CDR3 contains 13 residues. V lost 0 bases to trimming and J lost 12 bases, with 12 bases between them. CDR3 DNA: TGTGCCAGCAGCTTAGATCGTCTAGGCGGGCAGTTCTTC. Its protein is CASSLDRLGGQFF.

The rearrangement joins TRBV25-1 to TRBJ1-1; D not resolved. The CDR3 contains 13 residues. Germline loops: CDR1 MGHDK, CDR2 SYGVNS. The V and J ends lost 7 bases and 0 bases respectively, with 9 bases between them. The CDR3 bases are TGTGCCAGCAAAGGTAGTATGAACACTGAAGCTTTCTTT. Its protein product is CASKGSMNTEAFF.

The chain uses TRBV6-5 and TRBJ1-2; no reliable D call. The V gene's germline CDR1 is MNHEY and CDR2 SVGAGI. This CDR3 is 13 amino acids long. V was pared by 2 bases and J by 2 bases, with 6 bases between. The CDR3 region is CASSYTVNYGYTF. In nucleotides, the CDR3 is TGTGCCAGCAGTTACACAGTCAACTATGGCTACACCTTC.

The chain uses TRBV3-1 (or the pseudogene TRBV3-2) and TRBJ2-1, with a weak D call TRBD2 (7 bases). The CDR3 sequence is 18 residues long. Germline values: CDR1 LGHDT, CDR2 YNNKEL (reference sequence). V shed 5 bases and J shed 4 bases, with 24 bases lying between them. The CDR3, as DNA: TGTGCCAGCAGCTCCAAGGGTTTGTGGGGGGGGCCTTACAATGAGCAGTTCTTC. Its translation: CASSSKGLWGGPYNEQFF.